The 25 T cell receptor beta chains reported below all come from one sample, sequenced in a study of patients and donors after allogeneic stem cell transplantation. Using its own MiXCR run on the RT-PCR reads, TCRdb lists one record per CDR3 protein. The data contain 87,000 or so distinct CDR3 sequences, around 5% of them singletons. Input material: blood, either unsorted or a sorted T cell fraction (not recorded which). The source is a human donor who was either an allogeneic HSCT recipient or a stem cell or donor lymphocyte infusion donor (not recorded which). It is not recorded whose cells these are; they may come from a transplant donor.

This clonotype has a single count. This chain connects TRBV7-3 to TRBJ2-5, with a possible D match to TRBD1 (6 bases). The CDR3 is made up of 13 amino acids. V shed 5 bases and J shed 3 bases, with 10 bases lying between them. Germline V gives CDR1 SGHTA, CDR2 FQGTGA. In DNA, the CDR3 is TGTGCCAGCAGCCCAACAGGGAAAGAGACCCAGTACTTC. Its protein product is CASSPTGKETQYF. Using reference TRBV7-3 and TRBJ2-5 for the parts outside the CDR3, the full variable domain is GAGVSQTPSNKVTEKGKYVELRCDPISGHTALYWYRQSLGQGPEFLIYFQGTGAADDSGLPNDRFFAVRPEGSVSTLKIQRTERGDSAVYLCASSPTGKETQYFGPGTRLLVL.

In its sample, this clonotype ranks as medium-sized. The V call is TRBV5-6, the J call TRBJ1-2; D is uncertain. Germline V gene sequence: CDR1 SGHDT, CDR2 YYEEEE. The ends were cut back, 0 bases at V and 8 bases at J, with 29 bases in the middle. The CDR3 loop spans 19 amino acids. DNA of the CDR3: TGTGCCAGCAGCTTGGCACCCGGGAAGGGCCAACAACATTCCCCGGGCTACACCTTC. Translating gives CASSLAPGKGQQHSPGYTF.

This clonotype was seen a handful of times. The chain employs TRBV3-1 and TRBJ2-5; D unresolved. Germline CDR1 LGHDT, CDR2 YNNKEL (reference sequence). CDR3 length: 12 amino acids. The V end was cut by 8 bases, the J end by 0 bases, with 7 bases between. CDR3 nucleotides: TGTGCCAGCCTGGGTTACCAAGAGACCCAGTACTTC. Amino acids: CASLGYQETQYF.

This clonotype was picked up many times. This chain connects TRBV5-1 to TRBJ2-1, with D perhaps TRBD2 (7 bases). This CDR3 is 16 amino acids long. V lost 0 bases and J 12 bases, leaving 22 bases between the germline ends. Germline V gene data show CDR1 as SGHRS and CDR2 as YFSETQ. CDR3 protein: CASSLGPAGIARGQFF. The CDR3 coding sequence is TGCGCCAGCAGCTTGGGGCCAGCGGGAATCGCCAGGGGGCAGTTCTTC. Full variable domain (outside the CDR3, taken from reference TRBV5-1 and TRBJ2-1): KAGVTQTPRYLIKTRGQQVTLSCSPISGHRSVSWYQQTPGQGLQFLFEYFSETQRNKGNFPGRFSGRQFSNSRSEMNVSTLELGDSALYLCASSLGPAGIARGQFFGPGTRLTVL.

At least ten counts were recorded for this clonotype. The V call is TRBV11-2, the J call TRBJ2-7; D uncertain. Trimming stripped 5 bases from V and 0 bases from J, with 2 bases between. The germline V gene encodes CDR1 SGHAT and CDR2 FQNNGV. The CDR3 runs 11 residues. CDR3 region: CASSVSYEQYF. CDR3 nucleotide sequence: TGTGCCAGCAGCGTCTCCTACGAGCAGTACTTC.

Remarks on this clonotype: The final CDR3 position lacks the conserved phenylalanine or tryptophan, pointing to a likely read error. The chain uses TRBV11-3 and TRBJ1-2, with a tentative D call TRBD1 (6 bases). The CDR3 is 17 residues long. Germline V gene sequence: CDR1 SGHNT, CDR2 YENEEA. With 3 bases removed from V and 4 bases from J, the gap between germline ends came to 21 bases. The CDR3 here is CASSLATGTSPVYGYTI. In nucleotides, the CDR3 is TGTGCCAGCAGCTTGGCGACCGGGACAAGTCCAGTCTATGGCTACACCATC.

This clonotype has only a few counts. The V and J genes are TRBV3-1 and TRBJ2-7, with D possibly TRBD1 on 5 matching bases. Trimming cost V 0 bases and J 2 bases, with 11 bases left between them. Germline lookup yields CDR1 LGHDT and CDR2 YNNKEL (reference sequence). CDR3 length: 15 amino acids. The DNA of the CDR3 is TGTGCCAGCAGCCAAGATCCAGGGCCAACCTACGAGCAGTACTTC. It is translated as CASSQDPGPTYEQYF.

This clonotype has a count of ten or more. The chain joins TRBV7-9 to TRBJ1-1; D may be TRBD1 (5 bases). There are 15 residues in the CDR3. The V gene's germline CDR1 is SEHNR and CDR2 FQNEAQ (reference sequence). V gave up 4 bases and J gave up 1 base, with 13 bases separating them. The CDR3 region is CASSSRGDANTEAFF. CDR3 bases: TGTGCCAGCAGCTCCCGGGGGGACGCGAACACTGAAGCTTTCTTT.

This clonotype was detected ten times or more. The chain recombines TRBV5-1 with TRBJ2-1; unclear D gene. Trimming pared 2 bases from V and 3 bases from J, leaving 9 bases between. Germline V lookup: CDR1 SGHRS, CDR2 YFSETQ. This CDR3 region has 14 residues. This chain's CDR3 is CASSLNSYYNEQFF. CDR3 bases: TGCGCCAGCAGCTTAAACAGCTACTACAATGAGCAGTTCTTC. Variable domain in full (rest from reference TRBV5-1 and TRBJ2-1): KAGVTQTPRYLIKTRGQQVTLSCSPISGHRSVSWYQQTPGQGLQFLFEYFSETQRNKGNFPGRFSGRQFSNSRSEMNVSTLELGDSALYLCASSLNSYYNEQFFGPGTRLTVL.

This clonotype was seen at least ten times. The rearrangement links TRBV28 to TRBJ1-4, with no clear D. CDR3 size: 12 residues. Germline V gene data show CDR1 as MDHEN and CDR2 as SYDVKM. Trimming stripped 6 bases from V and 8 bases from J, with 10 bases between. The CDR3 here is CASSPPGEKLFF. CDR3 DNA sequence: TGTGCCAGCAGCCCTCCCGGGGAAAAACTGTTTTTT.

The chain recombines TRBV20-1 with TRBJ2-1; D unclear. The CDR3 totals 12 residues. The V and J ends lost 0 bases and 6 bases respectively, with 6 bases between them. Germline values: CDR1 DFQATT, CDR2 SNEGSKA (reference sequence). CDR3 protein: CSARDSFNEQFF. The DNA of the CDR3 is TGCAGTGCTAGAGATTCATTCAATGAGCAGTTCTTC.

This clonotype was detected ten times or more. The rearrangement links TRBV7-9 to TRBJ2-7, with 8 bases identical to TRBD2. The CDR3 is 12 amino acids. CDR1 and CDR2 (germline): SEHNR, FQNEAQ (reference sequence). The trim removed 5 bases at V and 4 bases at J, leaving 1 base unmatched. The CDR3 here is CASSPGGYEQYF. CDR3 nucleotide sequence: TGTGCCAGCAGCCCGGGGGGGTACGAGCAGTACTTC.

This clonotype was seen many times. The V gene is TRBV29-1, the J gene TRBJ1-3; no clear D. Trimming cost V 4 bases and J 0 bases, with 16 bases left between them. This CDR3 region has 16 residues. Germline values: CDR1 SQVTM, CDR2 ANQGSEA. For the CDR3, the DNA is TGCAGCGTTGTTAAGGGTTTTCCCGACTCTGGAAACACCATATATTTT. Amino acid sequence: CSVVKGFPDSGNTIYF.

This clonotype has a count of ten or more. This chain connects TRBV21-1 to TRBJ2-5; TRBD2 reflects the table's D call only, with no check against the DNA. TRBV21-1 is annotated as a pseudogene. This CDR3 spans 14 amino acids. The CDR3 loop is CASSARTYPETQYF. The DNA for the CDR3 is TGTGCCAGCAGCGCTCGGACTTATCCAGAGACCCAGTACTTC.

This clonotype came up many times. V and J are TRBV10-3 and TRBJ2-5; D ambiguous. The CDR3 spans 14 residues. V was clipped by 2 bases and J by 2 bases, with 9 bases between them. Per the germline V gene, CDR1 is ENHRY and CDR2 is SYGVKD. This CDR3 is CAISERAVQETQYF. CDR3 sequence (DNA): TGTGCCATCAGTGAGCGGGCGGTACAAGAGACCCAGTACTTC.

This clonotype was seen many times. The rearrangement links TRBV25-1 to TRBJ1-2; 8 bases map to TRBD1. The CDR3 extends over 12 amino acids. V trimming: 2 bases; J trimming: 10 bases; junction bases outside the gene matches: 3. CDR1 is MGHDK and CDR2 is SYGVNS in the germline V gene. Here the CDR3 DNA reads TGTGCCAGCAGTGAACTCCAGGGGGCCTACACCTTC. Protein: CASSELQGAYTF.

This clonotype was recorded many times. The chain combines TRBV5-1 with TRBJ2-5; D remains ambiguous. V lost 0 bases and J lost 5, with 11 bases in between. The CDR3 sequence is 14 residues long. Germline loops: CDR1 SGHRS, CDR2 YFSETQ. CDR3 amino acids: CASSLDTSAETQYF. CDR3 DNA: TGCGCCAGCAGCTTGGACACCAGCGCTGAGACCCAGTACTTC.

This clonotype has at least ten counts. The genes are TRBV20-1 and TRBJ1-1; D gene unclear. The CDR3 covers 13 residues. V dropped 6 bases and J dropped 4 bases, with 15 bases sitting between them. From germline, CDR1 is DFQATT and CDR2 SNEGSKA (reference sequence). CDR3 loop: CSAEGPAGTEAFF. The CDR3 DNA is TGCAGTGCCGAAGGGCCTGCGGGCACTGAAGCTTTCTTT.

This clonotype has ten or more counts. The chain combines TRBV6-1 with TRBJ2-2; 14 bases match TRBD2. Germline V gene data show CDR1 as MNHNS and CDR2 as SASEGT. The length of the CDR3 is 14 residues. V lost 4 bases and J lost 15; bases outside the gene matches: 7. CDR3 nucleotides: TGTGCCAGCAGTGTCGAGGGACTAGCGGGAGAGGTGTTTTTT. Translation: CASSVEGLAGEVFF.

Ten or more counts support this clonotype. V usage is TRBV7-2 and J usage is TRBJ2-4; weak D call: TRBD2 (6 bases). This CDR3 region has 17 residues. Germline V gives CDR1 SGHTA, CDR2 FQGNSA. V was pared by 6 bases and J by 0 bases, with 18 bases between. DNA for the CDR3: TGTGCCAGCAGTTTTGAAGGGGCGGGGTTAGCCAAAAACATTCAGTACTTC. It yields the protein CASSFEGAGLAKNIQYF.

This clonotype was seen ten or more times. The chain uses TRBV7-6 and TRBJ2-3; no firm D call. Germline V gene lookup returns CDR1 SGHVS and CDR2 FNYEAQ. V was pared by 6 bases and J by 0 bases, with 10 bases between. The CDR3 extends over 14 amino acids. Written as DNA, the CDR3 is TGTGCCAGCAGTACCAGCAGTAGCACAGATACGCAGTATTTT. It specifies CASSTSSSTDTQYF.

This clonotype occurred many times. Written as DNA, the CDR3 is TGTGCCCCACATTCGGTCCTAGCGGGAGGTAAAAACATTCAGTACTTC. It specifies CAPHSVLAGGKNIQYF. This chain joins TRBV10-3 and TRBJ2-4; 11 positions agree with TRBD2. J lost 4 bases, V lost 11 bases, and 13 bases had no gene match. The CDR3 consists of 16 residues. Germline lookup yields CDR1 ENHRY and CDR2 SYGVKD.

This clonotype was counted ten times or more. The genes are TRBV19 and TRBJ2-1, with 10 positions matching TRBD1. Germline V gene lookup returns CDR1 LNHDA and CDR2 SQIVND (reference sequence). The length of the CDR3 is 15 residues. With 6 bases clipped from V and 3 bases from J, the junction kept 5 bases outside the gene matches. The CDR3 is CASSLGDRGYNEQFF. The CDR3 DNA reads as TGTGCCAGTAGCCTCGGGGACAGGGGCTACAATGAGCAGTTCTTC.

Many counts were recorded for this clonotype. The chain couples TRBV20-1 to TRBJ1-6, with TRBD1 matching 8 bases. The CDR3 has 14 residues. The V gene end was trimmed by 0 bases and the J gene end by 10 bases; junction bases not matched to a gene: 5. Looked up from germline, CDR1 is DFQATT and CDR2 is SNEGSKA (reference sequence). CDR3 amino acids: CSAREGTGLSPLHF. DNA of the CDR3: TGCAGTGCTAGAGAGGGGACAGGACTCTCACCCCTCCACTTT.

This clonotype was observed many times. The chain joins TRBV5-1 to TRBJ2-3; 7 nucleotides match TRBD2. Trimming removed 0 bases from V and 5 bases from J; junction bases left unmatched: 6. CDR1 is SGHRS and CDR2 is YFSETQ in the germline V gene. The CDR3 loop spans 15 amino acids. The CDR3 DNA follows: TGCGCCAGCAGCTTGGGCGGGGGTATGCAAGATACGCAGTATTTT. Encoded protein: CASSLGGGMQDTQYF.